This T cell receptor beta chain was obtained from a study of cytomegalovirus exposure and HLA in healthy donors. Overall study findings and caveats: For most TCR sequences rarity was the rule, although some public TCRs occurred in many donors. Based on reports, TCR beta sequences accurately predicted HLA-A and HLA-B alleles for most subjects.

Germline values: CDR1 SGHTS, CDR2 YDEGEE. V lost 3 bases, J lost 7 bases, and 14 bases lay in between. The CDR3 is made up of 14 amino acids. The PCR was carried out with 60 Vbeta primers and 13 Jbeta primers. Clones were read by immunoSEQ multiplex PCR, and TCRdb kept only the in-frame ones, dropping some. Of approximately 170,000 clones listed, around three quarters are singletons. Of note for this clone: As yet, its antigen is unknown.

The chain has TRBV5-8 and TRBJ1-5; D is perhaps TRBD1 (5 bases). The specimen was PBMCs. This receptor was taken from a man aged 35-49 years in good health and CMV-seronegative. CDR3 bases: TGTGCCAGCAGCTCCAGGCAGGGTTTGCAGCCCCAGCATTTT. It yields the protein CASSSRQGLQPQHF.